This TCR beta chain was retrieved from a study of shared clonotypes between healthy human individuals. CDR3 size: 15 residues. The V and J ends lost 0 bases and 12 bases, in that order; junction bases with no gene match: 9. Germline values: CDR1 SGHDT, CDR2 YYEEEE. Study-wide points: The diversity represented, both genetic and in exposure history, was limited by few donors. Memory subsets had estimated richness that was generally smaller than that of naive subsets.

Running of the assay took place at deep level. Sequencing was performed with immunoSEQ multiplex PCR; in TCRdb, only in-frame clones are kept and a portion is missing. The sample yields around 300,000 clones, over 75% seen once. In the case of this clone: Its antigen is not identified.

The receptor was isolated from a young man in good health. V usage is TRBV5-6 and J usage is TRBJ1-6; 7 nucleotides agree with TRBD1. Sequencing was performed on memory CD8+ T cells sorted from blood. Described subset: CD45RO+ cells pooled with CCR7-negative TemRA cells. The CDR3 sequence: CASSLGQGILQPLHF. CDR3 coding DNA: TGTGCCAGCAGCTTGGGACAGGGAATTCTTCAACCCCTCCACTTT.